This T cell receptor beta chain was captured in a study of cytomegalovirus exposure and HLA in healthy donors (TCRdb year 2017). As for the study more broadly: According to a later analysis, one platform produced both the roughly 120 validation repertoires and the 720 or so repertoires of the first cohort. High-throughput TCR immunosequencing, statistical association of individual TCRs with disease status, and machine learning were combined to predict cytomegalovirus infection status. Along with the approximately 700-subject first cohort, a separate validation cohort of over a hundred different subjects was used. The aim of the study was to test whether cataloging public T cell receptors could identify signatures of past pathogen exposure.

Receptors were amplified or captured by the immunoSEQ multiplex PCR assay. The original pipeline was this. To diagnose cytomegalovirus status from the catalog of TCR beta chain sequences, a statistical classification framework was built. What TCRdb holds here is the immuneACCESS table cut down to in-frame rearrangements. Part of the clones is not present; checked against another copy, under half of the missing clones reflect an unresolved V gene, and the others are unexplained. V and J calls plus clone size are reproduced from that table; the DNA served to infer D and trimming. The sample yields under 70,000 clones; around 89% were counted once. The ten largest clones represent around 1.5% of the sample. V is cut by 6 bases and J by 1 base, and the space between the germline ends is 16 bases. Measured from the cysteine to the phenylalanine, the CDR3 is 15 residues long. The DNA shown is the 45-base CDR3, in frame from base 1. CDR1 and CDR2 are read off the germline V gene (reference sequence) as MNHEY and SMNVEV.

The donors belonged to the validation cohort of around 110 subjects, which was separate from the roughly 670-subject first cohort. The paper as a whole reports these results and caveats: Of the cluster scores, roughly 93% were above 0 in a later analysis, which found that TCRs clustered in the first cohort also tended to co-occur in the 120 or so validation repertoires. The classifier was reported to diagnose cytomegalovirus status with high specificity and sensitivity in both the original and validation cohorts. The authors suggested that the approach could potentially be generalized to other disease states and immunological phenotypes. Across donors, most TCR sequences were observed very rarely, whereas some public TCRs were present in many individuals. Three of the identified cytomegalovirus-associated TCR beta chains were confirmed in vitro to be specific for cytomegalovirus antigens. The validation cohort had no HLA typing available for a later analysis, so co-occurrence within that cohort was assessed over all 110 or so repertoires. A total of around 150 TCR beta chains were listed by the study as associated with cytomegalovirus.

As concerns this clone: Its binding antigen is unknown. Per-nucleotide qualities are absent, and no much larger clonotype sits a single base away.

Sequences were obtained from PBMCs. Recombination linked TRBV27 to TRBJ2-7, with TRBD2 perhaps the D gene, on 6 matching bases. This sequence originates from a woman under 30 in good health and CMV-seronegative. The DNA sequence is given as TGTGCCAGCAGCCTTAGCGGAGCAGGGTCCTACGAGCAGTACTTC. Its translation reads: CASSLSGAGSYEQYF.